The TCR beta chain under discussion was sequenced for a study of vaccination effects on CD4 cells after COVID-19. Study as a whole: The cohort was immunized with two doses of either the BNT162b2 or mRNA-1273 vaccine.

J lost 0 bases, V lost 3 bases, and 7 bases had no gene match. This CDR3 region has 17 residues. CDR1 is SGHVT and CDR2 is SQSDAQ in the germline V gene. Using viral peptide pools, the ViraFEST assay grew out antigen-specific CD4+ T cells prior to sequencing. Subsequent to less than 13 days of culture, CD4+ T cells were isolated. Nobody among the vaccine recipients had prior SARS-CoV-2 infection (nucleocapsid antibodies were negative). Replacing half the medium with IL-2 medium was done on days 3 and 7. The study's findings and limits: Late in the post-vaccination period, infection-induced and vaccine-induced clones underwent marked clonal contraction.

Sequencing was performed with immunoSEQ multiplex PCR; in TCRdb, only in-frame clones are kept and a portion is missing. The sample yields roughly 35,000 clones, about three fifths seen once. This clone was detected a few times. Its antigen is currently unknown. Material: CD4+ T cells from PBMCs cultured with HCoV-OC43 spike peptides, obtained before COVID-19 vaccination. Indicated subset: HCoV-OC43 spike overlapping peptide pool stimulation. The V gene is TRBV7-4, the J gene TRBJ1-4, with TRBD1 matching 7 bases. The TCR was taken from a human donor who received a COVID-19 vaccine. Written as DNA, the CDR3 is TGTGCCAGCAGCTTGCCCCGACAGGGCACAACTAATGAAAAACTGTTTTTT. Protein sequence: CASSLPRQGTTNEKLFF.